The text below deals with one TCR beta chain. Produced via immunoSEQ multiplex PCR; TCRdb's table is partial and in-frame only. The sample shows just over 95,000 clones, over 85% of them seen only once. These data come from a study of technical replicates of blood from a few donors. CDR1 is LNHDA, CDR2 SQIVND, per germline (reference sequence). Germline trimming cut 5 bases from V and 8 bases from J; bases unmatched to any gene: 8. This CDR3 spans 14 amino acids. This sequence was found in a human donor in good health. The rearrangement joins TRBV19 to TRBJ1-2; 10 nucleotides agree with TRBD1. Sequenced material: T cells isolated from PBMCs. The CDR3 sequence: CASSRRQGATGYTF. Here the CDR3 DNA reads TGTGCCAGTAGTCGCCGACAGGGGGCAACGGGCTACACCTTC.